One and the same sample provided the 14 T cell receptor beta chains below, sequenced in a study of shared clonotypes between healthy human individuals (dated by TCRdb to 2018 to 2020). Library preparation used the immunoSEQ multiplex PCR assay. TCRdb stores this immuneACCESS table with in-frame sequences only. Part of the clones is absent; in the studies checked, under half of the shortfall reflects unresolved V genes, and no reason is known for the rest. The sample table records around 690,000 clones; 90% of these occur just once. Of the sample, about 34% falls within the top ten clones. The specimen was memory CD8+ T cells from PBMCs. In the paper's terms, the cell subset or site label means: CD45RO+ cells pooled with CCR7-negative TemRA cells. These receptors originate from a man between 18 and 35 years old in good health. Some clones in this sample may be carry-over from other donors' samples.

The V call is TRBV7-6, the J call TRBJ2-6; possibly TRBD2 for D (6 bases). The ends were cut back, 3 bases at V and 0 bases at J, with 12 bases in the middle. This CDR3 is built from 17 residues. In germline, CDR1 is SGHVS, CDR2 FNYEAQ. CDR3: CASSFSREYSGANVLTF. The DNA for the CDR3 is TGTGCCAGCAGCTTTTCCCGGGAGTACTCTGGGGCCAACGTCCTGACTTTC.

This chain links TRBV21-1 with TRBJ1-5. TRBV21-1 is a pseudogene. The CDR3 runs to 13 residues. CDR3 protein: CASRSGRNQPQHF. In nucleotides, the CDR3 is TGTGCCAGCAGATCGGGACGCAATCAGCCCCAGCATTTT.

This clone appeared once. The J gene is TRBJ1-2, the V gene TRBV9; D not resolved. CDR3 length: 10 residues. Germline assignment: CDR1 SGDLS and CDR2 YYNGEE. The CDR3 reads CGSGGYGYTF. In DNA, the CDR3 is TGTGGCTCCGGAGGCTATGGCTACACCTTC. Combining the CDR3 with reference TRBV9 and TRBJ1-2 gives the whole variable domain DSGVTQTPKHLITATGQRVTLRCSPRSGDLSVYWYQQSLDQGLQFLIQYYNGEERAKGNILERFSAQQFPDLHSELNLSSLELGDSALYFCGSGGYGYTFGSGTRLTVV.

V is TRBV27 and J is TRBJ2-7; 9 nucleotides match TRBD1. The last part of the DNA fits TRBJ2-4 better; the J call may be wrong. CDR1 is MNHEY and CDR2 is SMNVEV in the germline V gene (reference sequence). The CDR3 is 13 amino acids. The CDR3: CASSPGTGPIQYF. The DNA of the CDR3 is TGTGCCAGCAGTCCCGGGACAGGGCCCATTCAGTACTTC.

This clone appeared a single time. The chain joins TRBV27 to TRBJ2-3; 8 positions agree with TRBD1. The CDR3 is 13 amino acids. CDR1 and CDR2 from the germline V gene are MNHEY and SMNVEV (reference sequence). With V trimmed by 7 bases and J by 7 bases, 7 bases remained unmatched. CDR3 nucleotides: TGTGCCAGCACCCCAGGGGGCAAAAATACGCAGTATTTT. Translating gives CASTPGGKNTQYF.

This chain joins TRBV25-1 and TRBJ1-1; D is unclear. The CDR3 totals 13 residues. V was trimmed by 4 bases and J by 1 base, leaving 7 bases between them. Germline loops: CDR1 MGHDK, CDR2 SYGVNS. Here the CDR3 DNA reads TGTGCCAGCAGTGTAGTAGCGAACACTGAAGCTTTCTTT. This translates into CASSVVANTEAFF. The whole variable domain, filled in from reference TRBV25-1 and TRBJ1-1, reads EADIYQTPRYLVIGTGKKITLECSQTMGHDKMYWYQQDPGMELHLIHYSYGVNSTEKGDLSSESTVSRIRTEHFPLTLESARPSHTSQYLCASSVVANTEAFFGQGTRLTVV.

The rearrangement links TRBV28 to TRBJ1-5; tentatively, D is TRBD1 (5 bases). The ends were cut back, 6 bases at V and 7 bases at J, with 22 bases in the middle. The CDR3 contains 16 residues. Germline-derived CDR1 and CDR2 are MDHEN and SYDVKM. The CDR3 is CASSRYPLGTGQPQHF. In nucleotides, the CDR3 is TGTGCCAGCAGCCGGTACCCCCTGGGGACGGGGCAGCCCCAGCATTTT.

The rearrangement uses TRBV27 and TRBJ2-3; TRBD2 aligns across 11 bases. This CDR3 spans 17 amino acids. J lost 6 bases, V lost 4 bases, and 12 bases had no gene match. Germline V lookup: CDR1 MNHEY, CDR2 SMNVEV (reference sequence). The CDR3 coding sequence is TGTGCCAGCAGTTCCCAGGGACTAGCGGATCACACGGATACGCAGTATTTT. This codes for CASSSQGLADHTDTQYF.

V usage is TRBV5-4 and J usage is TRBJ2-2; 9 nucleotides align to TRBD1. Germline values: CDR1 SGHNT, CDR2 YYREEE (reference sequence). The CDR3 consists of 14 residues. The trim removed 4 bases at V and 6 bases at J, leaving 4 bases unmatched. As DNA, the CDR3 is TGTGCCAGCAGCAGACAGGGGGTACCCGGGGAGCTGTTTTTT. Translation gives CASSRQGVPGELFF.

V usage is TRBV7-9 and J usage is TRBJ1-3; D is unclear. The V and J ends lost 4 bases and 0 bases respectively, with 16 bases between them. This CDR3 spans 17 amino acids. The V gene's germline CDR1 is SEHNR and CDR2 FQNEAQ (reference sequence). In DNA form, the CDR3 reads TGTGCCAGCAGCTCGTGGACCGATGATTACTCTGGAAACACCATATATTTT. Its translation is CASSSWTDDYSGNTIYF.

This clone was found a few times. The chain is built from TRBV27 and TRBJ1-1; D possibly corresponds to TRBD1 (6 bases). The CDR3 has 13 residues. The V gene's germline CDR1 is MNHEY and CDR2 SMNVEV (reference sequence). The V and J ends lost 3 bases and 5 bases respectively, with 10 bases between them. The CDR3: CASSFSQGTEAFF. The CDR3, as DNA: TGTGCCAGCAGTTTCTCTCAGGGGACTGAAGCTTTCTTT.

The rearrangement uses TRBV27 and TRBJ2-2, with 15 positions matching TRBD2. Germline V gene sequence: CDR1 MNHEY, CDR2 SMNVEV (reference sequence). The CDR3 consists of 21 residues. V was clipped by 2 bases and J by 2 bases; unmatched bases: 12. The CDR3 sequence is CASSLPRTSGRARGNTGELFF. CDR3 DNA sequence: TGTGCCAGCAGTTTACCTCGGACTAGCGGGAGGGCCAGGGGTAACACCGGGGAGCTGTTTTTT.

This chain's CDR3 is CASSYSTGRDTEAFF. CDR3 DNA sequence: TGTGCCAGCAGTTACTCGACGGGTAGGGACACTGAAGCTTTCTTT. V and J are TRBV6-5 and TRBJ1-1, with no clear D. Germline CDR1 is MNHEY and CDR2 is SVGAGI. V was shortened by 0 bases and J by 3 bases, with 11 bases between the two germline ends. The CDR3 is 15 residues long.

The gene calls are TRBV7-9 and TRBJ1-2; possibly TRBD1 for D (5 bases). Germline loops: CDR1 SEHNR, CDR2 FQNEAQ (reference sequence). CDR3 length: 14 residues. The V end was cut by 5 bases, the J end by 4 bases, with 14 bases between. The DNA for the CDR3 is TGTGCCAGCAGCCCAGGGCCTCCCGTCTATGGCTACACCTTC. Translated, it gives CASSPGPPVYGYTF.